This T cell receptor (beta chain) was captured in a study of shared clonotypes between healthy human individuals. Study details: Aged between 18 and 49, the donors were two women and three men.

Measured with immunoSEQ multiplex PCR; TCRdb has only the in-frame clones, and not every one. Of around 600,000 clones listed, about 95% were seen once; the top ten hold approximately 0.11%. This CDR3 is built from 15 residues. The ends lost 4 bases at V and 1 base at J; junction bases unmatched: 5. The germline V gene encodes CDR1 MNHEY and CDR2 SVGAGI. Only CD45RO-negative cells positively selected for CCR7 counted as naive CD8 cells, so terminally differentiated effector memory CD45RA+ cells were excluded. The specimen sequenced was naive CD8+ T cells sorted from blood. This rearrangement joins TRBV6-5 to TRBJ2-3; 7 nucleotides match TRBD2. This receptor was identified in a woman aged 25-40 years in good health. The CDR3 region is CASSSGLGGTDTQYF. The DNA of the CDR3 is TGTGCCAGCAGTTCCGGACTAGGGGGCACAGATACGCAGTATTTT.